This TCR beta chain appears in the sequencing data of a study of OX40 agonist ivuxolimab in advanced cancers. Looking at the study overall: The dose-escalation cohort had hepatocellular carcinoma, melanoma, renal cell or head and neck cancer.

Clones were sequenced by immunoSEQ multiplex PCR, and TCRdb holds only the in-frame ones, with some missing. The sample holds 40,000 to 45,000 clones, about 90% seen once. The CDR3 runs 13 residues. Germline CDR1 reads GTSNPN; CDR2 reads SVGIG (reference sequence). V shed 5 bases and J shed 11 bases, with 21 bases lying between them. This rearrangement joins TRBV30 to TRBJ1-2, with TRBD1 as a possible D gene (6 bases). The TCR comes from an adult with an advanced solid tumor such as melanoma, head and neck, liver or kidney cancer. Sequencing was performed on CD4+ or CD8+ T cells sorted from blood, taken in a trial of the OX40 agonist ivuxolimab. CDR3 in DNA: TGTGCCTGGGGGACAAGGGGGGAAAGAGTGTACACCTTC. Protein product: CAWGTRGERVYTF.